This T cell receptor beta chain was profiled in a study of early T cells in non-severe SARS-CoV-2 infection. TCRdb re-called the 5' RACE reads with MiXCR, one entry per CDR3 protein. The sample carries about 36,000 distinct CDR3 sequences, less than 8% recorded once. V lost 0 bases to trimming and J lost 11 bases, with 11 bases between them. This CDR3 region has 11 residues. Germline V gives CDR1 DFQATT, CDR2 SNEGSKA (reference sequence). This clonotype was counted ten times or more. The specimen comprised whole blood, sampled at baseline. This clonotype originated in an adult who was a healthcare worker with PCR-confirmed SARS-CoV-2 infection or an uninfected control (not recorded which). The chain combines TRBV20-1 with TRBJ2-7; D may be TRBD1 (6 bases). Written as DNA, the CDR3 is TGCAGTGCTAGAGAGTCTAGGGACAAGTACTTC. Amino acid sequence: CSARESRDKYF.